This entry lists 29 T cell receptor beta chains sequenced from one sample in a study of T cells in Graves' hyperthyroidism and ophthalmopathy. The CDR3 regions of TCR beta were amplified from RNA transcripts. HTBI primers drove first-round RT-PCR of the TCR CDR3. TCRdb reanalysed the multiplex PCR reads using MiXCR and keeps one entry per CDR3 protein. The profile shows about 360,000 distinct CDR3 sequences, around 14% of them singletons. The sequenced material came from blood. Every receptor here comes from a woman between 18 and 29 years old with Graves' hyperthyroidism.

The chain combines TRBV20-1 with TRBJ2-2; 10 bases line up with TRBD1. Germline assignment: CDR1 DFQATT and CDR2 SNEGSKA (reference sequence). The CDR3 has 15 residues. V was pared by 3 bases and J by 4 bases, with 5 bases of the junction left unmatched. CDR3 sequence: CSASKRQGATGELFF. CDR3 coding DNA: TGCAGTGCTAGTAAGAGACAGGGGGCCACCGGGGAGCTGTTTTTT.

In its sample, this clonotype was seen many times. The chain combines TRBV11-2 with TRBJ1-5, with a possible D match to TRBD1 (6 bases). Trimming pared 3 bases from V and 5 bases from J, leaving 8 bases between. CDR1 SGHAT and CDR2 FQNNGV come from the germline V gene. The CDR3 extends over 13 amino acids. CDR3 DNA sequence: TGTGCCAGCAGCTTGAACAGGGATCAGCCCCAGCATTTT. Translated: CASSLNRDQPQHF.

At least ten counts were recorded for this clonotype. The J gene is TRBJ1-2, the V gene TRBV28; D is uncertain. This CDR3 has 14 amino acids. V lost 5 bases, J lost 0 bases, and 10 bases lay in between. Germline CDR1 MDHEN, CDR2 SYDVKM. The CDR3 sequence is CASSPDPTNYGYTF. DNA of the CDR3: TGTGCCAGCAGTCCGGACCCGACTAACTATGGCTACACCTTC.

The J gene is TRBJ2-3, the V gene TRBV4-3; D is undetermined. The CDR3 consists of 15 residues. Trimming took off 4 bases at V and 0 bases at J, with 11 bases between the two ends. CDR1 and CDR2 from the germline V gene are LGHNA and YSLEER. This CDR3 reads CASSPTLTSTDTQYF. The CDR3 nucleotides are TGCGCCAGCAGCCCCACCCTAACTAGCACAGATACGCAGTATTTT.

This clonotype was counted at least ten times. J is TRBJ2-5 and V is TRBV6-1; possible D gene TRBD2, 6 bases. This CDR3 contains 17 residues. V was pared by 5 bases and J by 1 base, with 20 bases between. CDR1 and CDR2 from the germline V gene are MNHNS and SASEGT. This CDR3 reads CASSFVVLGEVQETQYF. CDR3 bases: TGTGCCAGCAGTTTCGTAGTCCTCGGGGAGGTCCAAGAGACCCAGTACTTC.

This clonotype was detected ten times or more. The chain has TRBV6-1 and TRBJ1-2, with 9 bases that match TRBD1. This CDR3 spans 15 amino acids. CDR1 and CDR2 from the germline V gene are MNHNS and SASEGT. With 3 bases clipped from V and 5 bases from J, the junction kept 7 bases outside the gene matches. CDR3 coding DNA: TGTGCCAGCAGTGAGGCACCGGGACAGGGTTATGGCTACACCTTC. Residues: CASSEAPGQGYGYTF.

At least ten counts were recorded for this clonotype. This sequence joins TRBV6-1 and TRBJ2-5; a weak D match, TRBD1 (5 bases). Germline CDR1 reads MNHNS; CDR2 reads SASEGT. Trimming removed 7 bases from V and 5 bases from J, with 17 bases in between. This CDR3 contains 14 residues. The CDR3 bases are TGTGCCAGCACTGCTCAGGGCCTGAGGGAGACCCAGTACTTC. It encodes CASTAQGLRETQYF.

V gene TRBV19 combines with J gene TRBJ1-1; D might be TRBD1 (5 bases). From germline, CDR1 is LNHDA and CDR2 SQIVND (reference sequence). Trimming removed 7 bases at V and 1 base at J, with 7 bases between. The length of the CDR3 is 12 residues. The CDR3 DNA reads TGTGCCAGTATGAGGGGGAACACTGAAGCTTTCTTT. This sequence encodes CASMRGNTEAFF.

About this clonotype: This may come from a read error, since a much larger clone is one base off. The genes are TRBV6-1 and TRBJ1-5; the D is unclear. Germline lookup yields CDR1 MNHNS and CDR2 SASEGT. The CDR3 is 14 residues long. For the CDR3, the DNA is TGTGCCAGCAGAACCGACATAAGCAATCAGCCCCAGCGTTTT. This translates into CASRTDISNQPQRF.

In this sample, this clonotype turned up many times. The rearrangement links TRBV2 to TRBJ2-7; 10 bases agree with TRBD2. This CDR3 spans 17 amino acids. Germline CDR1 SNHLY, CDR2 FYNNEI. Trimming removed 6 bases from V and 3 bases from J; junction bases left unmatched: 14. This CDR3 reads CASRPLAGLTAGYEQYF. CDR3 nucleotides: TGTGCCAGCAGACCACTAGCGGGGCTTACCGCAGGCTACGAGCAGTACTTC.

This clonotype has at least ten counts. The V gene is TRBV6-1, the J gene TRBJ2-1; tentative D call: TRBD1 (6 bases). This CDR3 comprises 15 residues. Germline V gives CDR1 MNHNS, CDR2 SASEGT. V was cut by 4 bases and J by 4 bases, with 14 bases left in between. CDR3 sequence (DNA): TGTGCCAGCAGTGTGTTGCAGGGGAAATACAATGAGCAGTTCTTC. This encodes CASSVLQGKYNEQFF.

This clonotype was seen repeatedly, ten times or more. J is TRBJ1-6 and V is TRBV27; D not certain. The germline V gene has CDR1 MNHEY and CDR2 SMNVEV (reference sequence). CDR3 length: 14 amino acids. Trimming left V 4 bases short and J 7 bases short, with 11 bases between. The CDR3 here is CASSSHLTNSPLHF. In DNA form, the CDR3 reads TGTGCCAGCAGTTCCCACCTAACAAATTCACCCCTCCACTTT.

This clonotype has more than one count but fewer than ten. In nucleotides, the CDR3 is TGTGCCAGCAGCGTAGCCCGGGGAGTGTGGAATGAGCAGTTCTTC. Protein product: CASSVARGVWNEQFF. This chain connects TRBV9 to TRBJ2-1; D is possibly TRBD2 (5 bases). Germline loops: CDR1 SGDLS, CDR2 YYNGEE. This CDR3 is built from 15 residues. With 0 bases removed from V and 7 bases from J, the gap between germline ends came to 14 bases.

This clonotype showed up just a few times. This rearrangement joins TRBV11-1 to TRBJ2-4; D perhaps matches TRBD2 (7 bases). The V and J ends lost 4 bases and 0 bases respectively, with 22 bases between them. The CDR3 is 19 residues long. Germline V gene sequence: CDR1 SGHAT, CDR2 FQDESV (reference sequence). The CDR3 protein is CASSYGGGSVNEAKNIQYF. The CDR3 DNA is TGTGCCAGCAGCTATGGGGGGGGCTCGGTTAATGAAGCCAAAAACATTCAGTACTTC.

This clonotype was counted at least ten times. The V call is TRBV7-8, the J call TRBJ1-5; D ambiguous. CDR3 length equals 14 residues. Trimming cost V 1 base and J 6 bases, with 10 bases left between them. Germline assignment: CDR1 SGHVS and CDR2 FQNEAQ. The CDR3, as DNA: TGTGCCAGCAGCTTAGAGGCGGATCTTCAGCCCCAGCATTTT. Translating gives CASSLEADLQPQHF.

This clonotype has at least ten counts. The V and J genes are TRBV3-1 and TRBJ2-1, with 11 bases that match TRBD1. Trimming took 1 base from V and 7 from J; bases not matched to a gene: 6. This CDR3 is 16 amino acids long. CDR1 LGHDT and CDR2 YNNKEL come from the germline V gene (reference sequence). CDR3 sequence reads: CASSQVGQGARNEQFF. The CDR3 region has the DNA TGTGCCAGCAGCCAAGTCGGACAGGGGGCGAGGAATGAGCAGTTCTTC.

The table lists this clonotype with many counts. This sequence joins TRBV20-1 and TRBJ2-7; maybe TRBD2 (6 bases). With 6 bases removed from V and 5 bases from J, the gap between germline ends came to 26 bases. Germline assignment: CDR1 DFQATT and CDR2 SNEGSKA (reference sequence). This CDR3 has 16 amino acids. CDR3 region: CSAYLNRDSTGNEQYF. The CDR3 region has the DNA TGCAGTGCCTACTTAAACCGGGACTCGACCGGGAACGAGCAGTACTTC.

Many counts were recorded for this clonotype. The V gene is TRBV12-3 or TRBV12-4, the J gene TRBJ2-3; D is perhaps TRBD2 (6 bases). The V gene lost 3 bases and the J gene lost 2 bases, with 9 bases spanning the gap. The CDR3 spans 14 residues. CDR3: CASSFGGDTDTQYF. CDR3 DNA sequence: TGTGCCAGCAGTTTCGGCGGGGACACAGATACGCAGTATTTT.

This clonotype was recorded many times. V and J are TRBV28 and TRBJ2-5; D possibly corresponds to TRBD1 (6 bases). Germline V gene data show CDR1 as MDHEN and CDR2 as SYDVKM. The CDR3 runs 14 residues. V was cut by 4 bases and J by 1 base, with 10 bases left in between. The CDR3 spells CASSSGQIQETQYF. As DNA, the CDR3 is TGTGCCAGCAGTTCCGGACAGATCCAAGAGACCCAGTACTTC. The full variable domain, with the rest looked up from reference TRBV28 and TRBJ2-5, is DVKVTQSSRYLVKRTGEKVFLECVQDMDHENMFWYRQDPGLGLRLIYFSYDVKMKEKGDIPEGYSVSREKKERFSLILESASTNQTSMYLCASSSGQIQETQYFGPGTRLLVL.

This clonotype was recorded many times. The chain is built from TRBV28 and TRBJ1-2; weak D call: TRBD1 (6 bases). V dropped 4 bases and J dropped 8 bases, with 11 bases sitting between them. The CDR3 covers 12 residues. Germline V gives CDR1 MDHEN, CDR2 SYDVKM. As DNA, the CDR3 is TGTGCCAGCAGTTGGCCCACAGGGGGCTACACCTTC. Translation gives CASSWPTGGYTF.

This clonotype has at least ten counts. The rearrangement links TRBV20-1 to TRBJ2-1, with 9 positions matching TRBD2. The V gene end was trimmed by 0 bases and the J gene end by 4 bases; junction bases not matched to a gene: 7. The CDR3 is made up of 16 amino acids. CDR1 DFQATT and CDR2 SNEGSKA come from the germline V gene (reference sequence). The CDR3 here is CSARDQGLAGYNEQFF. CDR3 DNA sequence: TGCAGTGCTAGAGATCAGGGGCTAGCGGGGTACAATGAGCAGTTCTTC.

This clonotype has at least ten counts. V gene TRBV15 combines with J gene TRBJ2-1; D is unclear. V dropped 6 bases and J dropped 0 bases, with 12 bases sitting between them. The CDR3 covers 15 residues. The germline gives CDR1 LNHNV, CDR2 YYDKDF (reference sequence). The CDR3 region is CATSYIKSSYNEQFF. The CDR3 DNA follows: TGTGCCACCAGTTATATAAAGAGCTCCTACAATGAGCAGTTCTTC.

This clonotype was counted only a few times. The chain is built from TRBV5-1 and TRBJ1-1; no reliable D call. This CDR3 has 15 amino acids. Germline CDR1 SGHRS, CDR2 YFSETQ. Trimming took 5 bases from V and 0 from J, leaving 14 bases between them. CDR3 region: CASRAEYPVNTEAFF. Here the CDR3 DNA reads TGCGCCAGCAGGGCAGAGTACCCAGTGAACACTGAAGCTTTCTTT.

In its sample, this clonotype was seen many times. The rearrangement joins TRBV3-1 to TRBJ2-5; a weak D match, TRBD2 (5 bases). The CDR3 contains 16 residues. V was cut by 0 bases and J by 5 bases, with 16 bases left in between. Germline values: CDR1 LGHDT, CDR2 YNNKEL (reference sequence). CDR3 coding DNA: TGTGCCAGCAGCCAAGATTTAAGATCCAGAGGGGAGACCCAGTACTTC. This sequence encodes CASSQDLRSRGETQYF.

The chain links TRBV11-2 to TRBJ1-3; 9 bases map to TRBD1. Germline-derived CDR1 and CDR2 are SGHAT and FQNNGV. The CDR3 runs 17 residues. V dropped 5 bases and J dropped 1; count of bases not matched to a gene: 9. Written as DNA, the CDR3 is TGTGCCAGCAGCCGATTGTCGGGACAGGGTTCTGGAAACACCATATATTTT. Translated, it gives CASSRLSGQGSGNTIYF.

For this clonotype: One end of the junction varies from germline; a read error may be responsible. The chain has TRBV19 and TRBJ1-1, with 7 positions matching TRBD1. The CDR3 has 15 residues. CDR1 and CDR2 (germline): LNHDA, SQIVND (reference sequence). The DNA of the CDR3 is TGTGTCAGTAGCCGCCCCGGGACAGTGAACACTGAAGCTTTCTTT. It encodes CVSSRPGTVNTEAFF.

This clonotype was observed many times. The chain combines TRBV27 with TRBJ2-1; D not resolved. CDR1 is MNHEY, CDR2 SMNVEV, per germline (reference sequence). V was cut by 2 bases and J by 0 bases, with 8 bases left in between. The CDR3 totals 15 residues. The CDR3 DNA follows: TGTGCCAGCAGTTTAGGGTGGAGCTCCTACAATGAGCAGTTCTTC. It specifies CASSLGWSSYNEQFF.

This sequence joins TRBV9 and TRBJ1-1; 7 bases are shared with TRBD1. The trim removed 1 base at V and 3 bases at J, leaving 9 bases unmatched. The CDR3 runs to 16 residues. Germline V gives CDR1 SGDLS, CDR2 YYNGEE. The CDR3 DNA is TGTGCCAGCAGCGTAAGGACAGGTACTGATCACACTGAAGCTTTCTTT. Its protein is CASSVRTGTDHTEAFF.

This clonotype appeared many times. The rearrangement uses TRBV5-5 and TRBJ1-1; D perhaps matches TRBD1 (6 bases). Germline V CDR1 and CDR2: SGHKS, YYEKEE (reference sequence). V gave up 4 bases and J gave up 0 bases, with 10 bases separating them. This CDR3 spans 14 amino acids. The CDR3: CASSGQTLNTEAFF. In DNA, the CDR3 is TGTGCCAGCAGCGGACAGACCTTGAACACTGAAGCTTTCTTT.